This passage covers 13 T cell receptor beta chains from one sample sequenced in a study of T cell responses to AZD1222 COVID-19 vaccine. The protocol was immunoSEQ multiplex PCR, while the TCRdb copy is restricted to in-frame clones and leaves out a portion. The sample records roughly 96,000 clones, approximately 90% being singletons. Sequenced material: peripheral blood, taken on day 0 of AZD1222 vaccination. All receptors derive from an adult in good health.

The genes are TRBV6-5 and TRBJ1-2, with D possibly matching TRBD1 (5 bases). Trimming shortened V by 7 bases and J by 4 bases, and 16 bases separated the two germline ends. Germline lookup yields CDR1 MNHEY and CDR2 SVGAGI. This CDR3 has 14 amino acids. In nucleotides, the CDR3 is TGTGCCAGCAATCTAGAGACAGCCGTCTATGGCTACACCTTC. Its translation is CASNLETAVYGYTF.

V gene TRBV23-1 combines with J gene TRBJ2-2; TRBD1 aligns across 9 bases. TRBV23-1 falls under the ORF class, with uncertain function. This CDR3 region has 15 residues. Germline trimming cut 4 bases from V and 3 bases from J; bases unmatched to any gene: 3. The CDR3 nucleotides are TGCGCCAGCAGTCCAGGACAGGGGTACACCGGGGAGCTGTTTTTT. Translating gives CASSPGQGYTGELFF.

The rearrangement uses TRBV4-1 and TRBJ2-5, with D maybe TRBD2 (6 bases). V was cut by 1 base and J by 4 bases, with 13 bases left in between. Germline CDR1 MGHRA, CDR2 YSYEKL. CDR3 size: 15 residues. The CDR3 loop is CASSQGGISPETQYF. The CDR3 bases are TGCGCCAGCAGCCAAGGCGGGATCAGCCCAGAGACCCAGTACTTC.

The CDR3 DNA reads as TGCGCCAGCAGCCCTGACAGGGATTGGGCCAAAAACATTCAGTACTTC. Translating it yields CASSPDRDWAKNIQYF. This chain joins TRBV5-1 and TRBJ2-4, with 7 bases matching TRBD1. Germline V CDR1 and CDR2: SGHRS, YFSETQ. V lost 4 bases to trimming and J lost 1 base; unmatched junction nucleotides: 8. The CDR3 has 16 amino acids.

This clone was detected only once. The rearrangement uses TRBV5-4 and TRBJ2-1, with TRBD2 matching 8 bases. J was trimmed by 3 bases and V by 4 bases; bases with no gene match: 6. This CDR3 has 15 residues. The germline V gene has CDR1 SGHNT and CDR2 YYREEE (reference sequence). The CDR3 region has the DNA TGTGCCAGCAGCCAGGCGGGGGGAAACTACAATGAGCAGTTCTTC. Translating gives CASSQAGGNYNEQFF.

The V call is TRBV4-2, the J call TRBJ1-2, with D possibly matching TRBD1 (6 bases). V was pared by 4 bases and J by 4 bases, with 16 bases between. Germline V lookup: CDR1 LGHNA, CDR2 YNFKEQ. The CDR3 sequence is 15 residues long. Here the CDR3 reads CASSPEGHSRYGYTF. CDR3 DNA sequence: TGTGCCAGCAGCCCCGAGGGACATTCTCGCTATGGCTACACCTTC.

J is TRBJ1-2 and V is TRBV13, with D maybe TRBD1 (5 bases). V was clipped by 4 bases and J by 0 bases, with 15 bases between them. CDR3 size: 16 residues. Germline V gene sequence: CDR1 PRHDT, CDR2 FYEKMQ (reference sequence). CDR3 coding DNA: TGTGCCAGCAGCTCCCATGGGGACGGTCCTAACTATGGCTACACCTTC. Translated: CASSSHGDGPNYGYTF.

The chain couples TRBV9 to TRBJ1-6; D uncertain. Between the trimmed V and J ends, which lost 0 bases and 10 bases, there was a span of 14 bases. Germline lookup yields CDR1 SGDLS and CDR2 YYNGEE. This CDR3 has 15 amino acids. CDR3 residues: CASSVGSDGNSPLHF. The CDR3 DNA reads as TGTGCCAGCAGCGTAGGCTCCGACGGGAACTCACCCCTCCACTTT.

V and J are TRBV30 and TRBJ2-6; possible D gene TRBD2, 5 bases. V was cut by 3 bases and J by 0 bases, with 9 bases left in between. This CDR3 comprises 15 residues. Germline loops: CDR1 GTSNPN, CDR2 SVGIG (reference sequence). Here the CDR3 reads CAWSRDYSGANVLTF. The CDR3 DNA sequence: TGTGCCTGGAGCCGAGACTACTCTGGGGCCAACGTCCTGACTTTC.

The rearrangement joins TRBV7-3 to TRBJ2-1; TRBD2 might be the D (5 bases). V lost 2 bases to trimming and J lost 10 bases, with 12 bases between them. The CDR3 is 13 amino acids. The germline V gene encodes CDR1 SGHTA and CDR2 FQGTGA. The CDR3, as DNA: TGTGCCAGCAGCTTATATCAAGCGGCCGAGCAGTTCTTC. Amino acid sequence: CASSLYQAAEQFF.

The table lists this clone with a few counts. The chain recombines TRBV3-1 (or the pseudogene TRBV3-2) with TRBJ1-6; no firm D call. Germline assignment: CDR1 LGHDT and CDR2 YNNKEL (reference sequence). V was pared by 1 base and J by 6 bases, with 13 bases between. CDR3 length equals 16 residues. In DNA, the CDR3 is TGTGCCAGCAGCCAAGTTTATGGCGACGGTAATTCACCCCTCCACTTT. Translated: CASSQVYGDGNSPLHF.

The chain joins TRBV11-2 to TRBJ1-4; tentative D call: TRBD1 (5 bases). This CDR3 comprises 16 residues. The ends were cut back, 5 bases at V and 12 bases at J, with 25 bases in the middle. Germline CDR1 SGHAT, CDR2 FQNNGV. CDR3 region: CASSRGPGTAPEELFF. The CDR3 nucleotides read TGTGCCAGCAGCCGAGGTCCAGGGACCGCCCCTGAGGAACTGTTTTTT.

This sequence joins TRBV7-9 and TRBJ1-1; D not certain. Trimming shortened V by 3 bases and J by 1 base, and 9 bases separated the two germline ends. CDR1 and CDR2 (germline): SEHNR, FQNEAQ (reference sequence). The CDR3 totals 14 residues. The chain's CDR3 is CASSFGDWNTEAFF. The CDR3 DNA reads as TGTGCCAGCAGCTTTGGTGATTGGAACACTGAAGCTTTCTTT.